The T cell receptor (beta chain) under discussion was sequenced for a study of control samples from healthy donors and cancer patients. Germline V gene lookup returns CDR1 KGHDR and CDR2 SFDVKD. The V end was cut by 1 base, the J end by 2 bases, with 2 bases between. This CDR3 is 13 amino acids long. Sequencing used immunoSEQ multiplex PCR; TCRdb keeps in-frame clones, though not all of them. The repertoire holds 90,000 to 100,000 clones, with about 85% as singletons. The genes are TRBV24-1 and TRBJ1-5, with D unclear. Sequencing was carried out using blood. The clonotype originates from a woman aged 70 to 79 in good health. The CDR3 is CATSDFGNQPQHF. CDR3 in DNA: TGTGCCACCAGTGATTTCGGCAATCAGCCCCAGCATTTT.